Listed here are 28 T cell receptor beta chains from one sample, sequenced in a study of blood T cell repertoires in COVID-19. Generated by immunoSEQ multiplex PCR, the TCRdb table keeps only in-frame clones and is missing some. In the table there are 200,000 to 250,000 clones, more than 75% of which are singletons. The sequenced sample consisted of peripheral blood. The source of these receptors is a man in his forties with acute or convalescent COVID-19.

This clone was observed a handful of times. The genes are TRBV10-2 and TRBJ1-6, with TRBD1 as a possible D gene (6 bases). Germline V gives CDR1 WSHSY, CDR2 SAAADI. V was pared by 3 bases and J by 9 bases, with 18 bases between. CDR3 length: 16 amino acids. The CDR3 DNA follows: TGCGCCAGCAGTGACCCGCGGGGGGCGGGGGGTTCACCCCTCCACTTT. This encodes CASSDPRGAGGSPLHF.

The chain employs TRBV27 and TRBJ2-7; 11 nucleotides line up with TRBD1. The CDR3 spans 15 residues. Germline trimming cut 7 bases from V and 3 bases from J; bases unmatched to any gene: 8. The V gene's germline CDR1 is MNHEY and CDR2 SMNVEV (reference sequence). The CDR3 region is CASKGTGGADYEQYF. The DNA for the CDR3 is TGTGCCAGCAAAGGGACAGGGGGTGCGGACTACGAGCAGTACTTC.

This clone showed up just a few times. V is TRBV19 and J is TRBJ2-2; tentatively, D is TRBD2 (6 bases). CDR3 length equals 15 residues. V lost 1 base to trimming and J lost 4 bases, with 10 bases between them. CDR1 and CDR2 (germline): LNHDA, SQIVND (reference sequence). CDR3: CASSIGRVSTGELFF. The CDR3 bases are TGTGCCAGTAGTATAGGGAGGGTGAGCACCGGGGAGCTGTTTTTT.

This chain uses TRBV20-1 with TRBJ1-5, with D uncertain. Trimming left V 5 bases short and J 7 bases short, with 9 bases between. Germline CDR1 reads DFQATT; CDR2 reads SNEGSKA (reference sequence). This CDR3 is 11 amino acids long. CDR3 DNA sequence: TGCAGTGCTGAAGACGGGCAGCCCCAGCATTTT. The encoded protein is CSAEDGQPQHF.

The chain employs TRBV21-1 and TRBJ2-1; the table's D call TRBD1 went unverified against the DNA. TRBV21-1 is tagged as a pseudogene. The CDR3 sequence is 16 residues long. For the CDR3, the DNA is TGTGCCAGCAGCTCAAGGACAGGTCGTTCCTACAATGAGCAGTTCTTC. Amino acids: CASSSRTGRSYNEQFF.

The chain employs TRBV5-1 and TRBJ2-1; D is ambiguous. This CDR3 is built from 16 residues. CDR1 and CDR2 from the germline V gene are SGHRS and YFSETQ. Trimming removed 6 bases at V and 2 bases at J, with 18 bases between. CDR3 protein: CASNPSGSPTYNEQFF. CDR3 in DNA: TGCGCCAGCAATCCGTCCGGGTCTCCTACCTACAATGAGCAGTTCTTC.

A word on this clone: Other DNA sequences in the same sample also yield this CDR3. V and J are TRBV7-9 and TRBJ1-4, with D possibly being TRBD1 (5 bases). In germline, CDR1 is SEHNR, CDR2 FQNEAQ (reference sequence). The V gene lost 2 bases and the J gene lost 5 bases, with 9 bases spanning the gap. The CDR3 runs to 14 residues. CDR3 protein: CASSLTGTNEKLFF. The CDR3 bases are TGTGCCAGCAGCTTAACAGGTACCAATGAAAAACTGTTTTTT. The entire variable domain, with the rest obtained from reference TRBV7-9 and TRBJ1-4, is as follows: DTGVSQNPRHKITKRGQNVTFRCDPISEHNRLYWYRQTLGQGPEFLTYFQNEAQLEKSRLLSDRFSAERPKGSFSTLEIQRTEQGDSAMYLCASSLTGTNEKLFFGSGTQLSVL.

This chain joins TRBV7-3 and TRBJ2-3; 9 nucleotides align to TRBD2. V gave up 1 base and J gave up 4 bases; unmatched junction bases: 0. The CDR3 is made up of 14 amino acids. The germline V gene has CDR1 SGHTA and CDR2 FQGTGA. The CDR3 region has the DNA TGTGCCAGCAGCTTAAGCGGGAGGGCAGATACGCAGTATTTT. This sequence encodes CASSLSGRADTQYF.

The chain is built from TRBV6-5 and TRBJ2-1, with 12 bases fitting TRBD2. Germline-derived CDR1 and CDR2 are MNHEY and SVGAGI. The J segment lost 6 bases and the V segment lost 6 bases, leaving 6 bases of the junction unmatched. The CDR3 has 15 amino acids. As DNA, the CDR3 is TGTGCCAGCAGAGCCGGGACTAGCGGGTTCAATGAGCAGTTCTTC. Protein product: CASRAGTSGFNEQFF.

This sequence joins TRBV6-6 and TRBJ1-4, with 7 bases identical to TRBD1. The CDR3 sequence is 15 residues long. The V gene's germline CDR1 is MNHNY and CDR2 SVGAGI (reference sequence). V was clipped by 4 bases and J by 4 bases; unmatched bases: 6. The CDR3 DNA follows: TGTGCCAGCAGTTCCCAGGGGGTCATTAATGAAAAACTGTTTTTT. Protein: CASSSQGVINEKLFF.

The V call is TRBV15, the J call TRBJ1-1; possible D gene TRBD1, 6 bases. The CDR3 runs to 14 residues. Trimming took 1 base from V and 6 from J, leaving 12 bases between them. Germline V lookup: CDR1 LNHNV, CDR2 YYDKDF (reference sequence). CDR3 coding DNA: TGTGCCACCAGCAGAGCCGGACAGCGGCCTGAAGCTTTCTTT. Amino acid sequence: CATSRAGQRPEAFF.

The CDR3 DNA follows: TGTGCCAGCAGAACGAGACAGGGAGAGCAGTACTTC. Protein sequence: CASRTRQGEQYF. This chain links TRBV12-3 or TRBV12-4 with TRBJ2-7; 7 bases align to TRBD1. The CDR3 runs to 12 residues. V lost 6 bases and J lost 7; bases outside the gene matches: 6.

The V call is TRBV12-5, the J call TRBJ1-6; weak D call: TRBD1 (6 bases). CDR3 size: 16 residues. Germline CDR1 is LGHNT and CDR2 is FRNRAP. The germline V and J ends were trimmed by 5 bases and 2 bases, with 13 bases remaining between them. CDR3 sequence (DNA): TGTGCTAGTGGTATAAAAACAGGGCCCTATAATTCACCCCTCCACTTT. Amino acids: CASGIKTGPYNSPLHF.

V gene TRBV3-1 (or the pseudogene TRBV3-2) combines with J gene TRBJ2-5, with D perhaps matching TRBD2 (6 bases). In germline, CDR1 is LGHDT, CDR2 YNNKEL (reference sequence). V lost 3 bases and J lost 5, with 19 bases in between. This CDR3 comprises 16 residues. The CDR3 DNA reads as TGTGCCAGCAGCCATCAGCGGGCCCGGCGGTGGGAGACCCAGTACTTC. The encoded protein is CASSHQRARRWETQYF.

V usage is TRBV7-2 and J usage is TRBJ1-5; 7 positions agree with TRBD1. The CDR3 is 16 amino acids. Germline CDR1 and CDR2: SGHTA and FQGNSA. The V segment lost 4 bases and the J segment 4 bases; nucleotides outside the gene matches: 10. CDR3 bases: TGTGCCAGCAGCTATCCCAAGGGGGCCGGGAATCAGCCCCAGCATTTT. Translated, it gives CASSYPKGAGNQPQHF.

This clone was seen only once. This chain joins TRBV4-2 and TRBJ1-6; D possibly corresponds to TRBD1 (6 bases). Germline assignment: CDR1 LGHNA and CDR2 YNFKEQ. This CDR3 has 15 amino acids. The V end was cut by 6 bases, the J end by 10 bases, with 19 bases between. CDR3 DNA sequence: TGTGCCAGCAGGCCCGGGGAGGGGGGAGGATCACCCCTCCACTTT. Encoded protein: CASRPGEGGGSPLHF.

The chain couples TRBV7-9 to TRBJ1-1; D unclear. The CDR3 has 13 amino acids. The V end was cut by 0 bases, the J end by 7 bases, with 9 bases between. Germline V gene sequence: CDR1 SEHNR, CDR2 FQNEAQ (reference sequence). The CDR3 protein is CASSLARAYEAFF. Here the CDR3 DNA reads TGTGCCAGCAGCTTAGCGCGGGCTTATGAAGCTTTCTTT. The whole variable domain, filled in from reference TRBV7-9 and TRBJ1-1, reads DTGVSQNPRHKITKRGQNVTFRCDPISEHNRLYWYRQTLGQGPEFLTYFQNEAQLEKSRLLSDRFSAERPKGSFSTLEIQRTEQGDSAMYLCASSLARAYEAFFGQGTRLTVV.

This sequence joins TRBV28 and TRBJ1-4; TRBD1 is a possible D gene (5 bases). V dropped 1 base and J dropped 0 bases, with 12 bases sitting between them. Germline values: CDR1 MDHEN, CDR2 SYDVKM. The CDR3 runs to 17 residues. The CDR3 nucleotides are TGTGCCAGCAGTTTATCGGAGGGGCCCTCAACTAATGAAAAACTGTTTTTT. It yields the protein CASSLSEGPSTNEKLFF.

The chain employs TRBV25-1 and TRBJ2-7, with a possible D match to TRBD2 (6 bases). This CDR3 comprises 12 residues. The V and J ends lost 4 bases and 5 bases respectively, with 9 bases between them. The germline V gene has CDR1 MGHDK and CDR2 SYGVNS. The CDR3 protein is CASSGDFHEQYF. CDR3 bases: TGTGCCAGCAGTGGGGACTTCCACGAGCAGTACTTC.

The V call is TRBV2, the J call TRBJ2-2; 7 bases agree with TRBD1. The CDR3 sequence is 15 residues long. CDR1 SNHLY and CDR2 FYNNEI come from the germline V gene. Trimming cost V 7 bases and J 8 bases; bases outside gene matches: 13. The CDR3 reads CASIPRPDRRGELFF. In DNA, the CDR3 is TGTGCCAGCATTCCCCGCCCGGACAGGCGGGGGGAGCTGTTTTTT.

For the CDR3, the DNA is TGTGCCAGTAGTAATGTCCTTACTCTCTACGAGCAGTACTTC. Translating it yields CASSNVLTLYEQYF. The V gene is TRBV19, the J gene TRBJ2-7; D is uncertain. CDR3 size: 14 residues. Per germline, CDR1 LNHDA and CDR2 SQIVND (reference sequence). Trimming removed 4 bases from V and 3 bases from J, with 13 bases in between. Full variable domain (remainder filled in from reference TRBV19 and TRBJ2-7): DGGITQSPKYLFRKEGQNVTLSCEQNLNHDAMYWYRQDPGQGLRLIYYSQIVNDFQKGDIAEGYSVSREKKESFPLTVTSAQKNPTAFYLCASSNVLTLYEQYFGPGTRLTVT.

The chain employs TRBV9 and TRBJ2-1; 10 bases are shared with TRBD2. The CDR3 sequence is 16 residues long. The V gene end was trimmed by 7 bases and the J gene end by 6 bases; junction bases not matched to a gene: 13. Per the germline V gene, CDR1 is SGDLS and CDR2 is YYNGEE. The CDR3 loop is CASEEASGGRANEQFF. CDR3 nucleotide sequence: TGTGCCAGCGAGGAGGCTAGCGGGGGTAGGGCCAATGAGCAGTTCTTC.

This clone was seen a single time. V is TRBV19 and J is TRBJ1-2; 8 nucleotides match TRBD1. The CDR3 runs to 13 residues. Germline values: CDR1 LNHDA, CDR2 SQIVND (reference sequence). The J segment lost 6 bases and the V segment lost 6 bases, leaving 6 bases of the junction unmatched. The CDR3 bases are TGTGCCAGTAGGGACAGGGTCGGGAATGGCTACACCTTC. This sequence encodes CASRDRVGNGYTF. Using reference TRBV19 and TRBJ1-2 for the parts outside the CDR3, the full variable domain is DGGITQSPKYLFRKEGQNVTLSCEQNLNHDAMYWYRQDPGQGLRLIYYSQIVNDFQKGDIAEGYSVSREKKESFPLTVTSAQKNPTAFYLCASRDRVGNGYTFGSGTRLTVV.

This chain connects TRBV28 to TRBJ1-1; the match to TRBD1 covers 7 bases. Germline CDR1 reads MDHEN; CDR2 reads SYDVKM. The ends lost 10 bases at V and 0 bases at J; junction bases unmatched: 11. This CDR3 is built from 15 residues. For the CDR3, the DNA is TGTGCCATCAATCGACAGGGACCTATGAACACTGAAGCTTTCTTT. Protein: CAINRQGPMNTEAFF.

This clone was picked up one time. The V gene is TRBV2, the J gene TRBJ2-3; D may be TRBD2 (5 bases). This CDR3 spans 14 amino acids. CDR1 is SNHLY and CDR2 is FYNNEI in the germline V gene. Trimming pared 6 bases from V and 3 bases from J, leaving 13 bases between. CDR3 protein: CASRPRTRTDTQYF. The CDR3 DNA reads TGTGCCAGCAGACCTAGGACTCGAACAGATACGCAGTATTTT.

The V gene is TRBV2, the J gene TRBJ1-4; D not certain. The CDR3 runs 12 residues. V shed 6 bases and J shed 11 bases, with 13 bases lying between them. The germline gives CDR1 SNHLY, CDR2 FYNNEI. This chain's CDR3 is CASSGGPWKLFF. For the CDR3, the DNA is TGTGCCAGCAGCGGCGGCCCCTGGAAACTGTTTTTT.

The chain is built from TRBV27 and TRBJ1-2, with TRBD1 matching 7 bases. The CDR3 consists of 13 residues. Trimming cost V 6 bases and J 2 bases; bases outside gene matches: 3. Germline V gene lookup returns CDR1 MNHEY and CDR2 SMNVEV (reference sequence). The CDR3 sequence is CASSWDRNYGYTF. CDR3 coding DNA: TGTGCCAGCAGCTGGGACAGAAACTATGGCTACACCTTC.

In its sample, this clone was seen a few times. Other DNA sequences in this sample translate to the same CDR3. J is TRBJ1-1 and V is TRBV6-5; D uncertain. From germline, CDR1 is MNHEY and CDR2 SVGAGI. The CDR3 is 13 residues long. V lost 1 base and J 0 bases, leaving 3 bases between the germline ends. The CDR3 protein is CASSYFMNTEAFF. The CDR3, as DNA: TGTGCCAGCAGTTACTTCATGAACACTGAAGCTTTCTTT.